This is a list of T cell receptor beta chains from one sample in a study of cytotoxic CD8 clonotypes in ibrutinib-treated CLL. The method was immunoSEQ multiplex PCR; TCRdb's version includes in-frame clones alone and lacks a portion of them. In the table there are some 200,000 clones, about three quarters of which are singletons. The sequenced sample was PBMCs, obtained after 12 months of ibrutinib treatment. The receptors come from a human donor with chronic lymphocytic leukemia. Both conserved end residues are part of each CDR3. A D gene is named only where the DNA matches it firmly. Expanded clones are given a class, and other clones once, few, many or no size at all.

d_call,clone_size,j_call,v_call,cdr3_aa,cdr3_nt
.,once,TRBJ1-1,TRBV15,CATSRPWGLMNTEAFF,TGTGCCACCAGCAGGCCATGGGGCCTCATGAACACTGAAGCTTTCTTT
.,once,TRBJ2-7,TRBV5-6,CASSLTPTGEQYF,TGTGCCAGCAGCCTAACCCCCACGGGTGAGCAGTACTTC
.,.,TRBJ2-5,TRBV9,CASSEWTEQETQYF,TGTGCCAGCAGCGAGTGGACAGAGCAAGAGACCCAGTACTTC
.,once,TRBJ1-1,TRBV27,CASSLLGGSSTEAFF,TGTGCCAGCAGTTTATTAGGTGGGTCCAGCACTGAAGCTTTCTTT
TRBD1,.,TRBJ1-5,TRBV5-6,CASSLGVGGRDQPQHF,TGTGCCAGCAGCTTGGGCGTAGGGGGCAGAGATCAGCCCCAGCATTTT
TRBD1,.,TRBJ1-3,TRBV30,CAWSVVTGRNTIYF,TGTGCCTGGAGTGTAGTGACAGGGAGAAACACCATATATTTT
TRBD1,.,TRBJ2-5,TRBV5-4,CASSFDRGETQYF,TGTGCCAGCAGCTTCGACAGGGGGGAGACCCAGTACTTC
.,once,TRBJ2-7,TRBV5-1,CASSFQVSYEQYF,TGCGCCAGCAGCTTCCAGGTCTCCTACGAGCAGTACTTC
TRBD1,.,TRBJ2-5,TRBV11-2,CASSRRDRGIETQYF,TGTGCCAGCAGTCGACGGGACAGGGGTATAGAGACCCAGTACTTC
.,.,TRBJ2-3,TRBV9,CASSPISNTQYF,TGTGCCAGCAGCCCCATTAGCAATACGCAGTATTTT
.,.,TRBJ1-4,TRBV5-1,CASSLQGSNEKLFF,TGCGCCAGCAGCTTGCAGGGATCTAATGAAAAACTGTTTTTT
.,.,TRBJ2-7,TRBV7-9,CASSLASGEQYF,TGTGCCAGCAGCCTAGCTTCGGGCGAGCAGTACTTC
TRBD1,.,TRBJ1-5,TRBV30,CAWSVQGAQPQHF,TGTGCCTGGAGTGTACAGGGGGCCCAGCCCCAGCATTTT
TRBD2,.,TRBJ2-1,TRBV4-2,CASSRGGLAGEERFF,TGTGCCAGCAGCCGGGGAGGACTAGCGGGAGAGGAAAGGTTCTTC
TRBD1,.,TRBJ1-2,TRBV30,CAWSVLFSGQANYGYTF,TGTGCCTGGAGTGTCCTATTCTCAGGACAGGCTAACTATGGCTACACCTTC
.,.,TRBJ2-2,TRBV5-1,CASSLGAYSRVGGELFF,TGCGCCAGCAGCTTGGGGGCCTACAGTCGAGTGGGCGGGGAGCTGTTTTTT
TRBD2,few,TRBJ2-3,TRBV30,CAWSPGGAGGPQDTQYF,TGTGCCTGGAGCCCCGGAGGTGCGGGGGGCCCCCAAGATACGCAGTATTTT
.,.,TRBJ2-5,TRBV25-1,CASRGDNQETQYF,TGTGCCAGCAGGGGGGACAACCAAGAGACCCAGTACTTC
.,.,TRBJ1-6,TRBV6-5,CASSPGRAHNSPLHF,TGTGCCAGCAGCCCTGGCAGGGCGCATAATTCACCCCTCCACTTT
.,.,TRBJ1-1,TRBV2,CASSQNRVWNTEAFF,TGTGCCAGCAGCCAAAACAGGGTTTGGAACACTGAAGCTTTCTTT
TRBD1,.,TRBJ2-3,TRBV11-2,CASSPLSGTGGSTDTQYF,TGTGCCAGCAGCCCTCTCAGTGGGACAGGGGGCAGCACAGATACGCAGTATTTT
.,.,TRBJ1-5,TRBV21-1,CARPTRHHYSNQPQHF,TGTGCCAGACCTACCCGACACCATTATAGCAATCAGCCCCAGCATTTT
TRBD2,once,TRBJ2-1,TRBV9,CASSPTGTSGRLEQFF,TGTGCCAGCAGTCCTACTGGGACTAGCGGGAGGCTTGAGCAGTTCTTC
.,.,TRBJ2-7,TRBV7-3,CASSFTRTSYEQYF,TGTGCCAGCAGCTTTACCCGGACCTCCTACGAGCAGTACTTC
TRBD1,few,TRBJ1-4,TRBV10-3,CAIAQGAMNNEKLFF,TGTGCCATCGCTCAGGGGGCAATGAATAATGAAAAACTGTTTTTT
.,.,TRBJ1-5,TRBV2,CASRRSYNRYDQPQHF,TGTGCCAGCAGGCGAAGCTACAACAGGTACGATCAGCCCCAGCATTTT
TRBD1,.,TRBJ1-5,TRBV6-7,CASSYSPWGQGPKHGNQPQHF,TGTGCCAGCAGTTACTCCCCTTGGGGACAGGGTCCCAAACATGGCAATCAGCCCCAGCATTTT
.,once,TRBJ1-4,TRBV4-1,CASSQIRGEKLFF,TGCGCCAGCAGCCAAATTCGAGGGGAAAAACTGTTTTTT
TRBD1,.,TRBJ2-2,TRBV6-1,CASSRTGVAAGELFF,TGTGCCAGCAGTCGAACAGGGGTTGCAGCCGGGGAGCTGTTTTTT
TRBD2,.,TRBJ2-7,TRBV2,CASGTSGGRTYEQYF,TGTGCCAGCGGGACTAGCGGGGGGCGCACCTACGAGCAGTACTTC
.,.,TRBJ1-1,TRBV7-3,CASSRLGGRGTEAFF,TGTGCCAGCAGCCGACTCGGGGGCAGAGGCACTGAAGCTTTCTTT
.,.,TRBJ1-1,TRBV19,CASSITRNRATEAFF,TGTGCCAGTAGTATAACCCGAAACAGGGCCACTGAAGCTTTCTTT
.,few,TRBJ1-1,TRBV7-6,CASSQRTGLNTEAFF,TGTGCCAGCAGCCAAAGGACGGGACTGAACACTGAAGCTTTCTTT
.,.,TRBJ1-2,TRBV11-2,CASSLDRNYGYTF,TGTGCCAGCAGCCTCGACAGAAACTATGGCTACACCTTC
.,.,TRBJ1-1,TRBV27,CASSAGFLNTEAFF,TGTGCCAGCAGTGCGGGATTCCTGAACACTGAAGCTTTCTTT
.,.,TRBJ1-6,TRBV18,CASSPPRHSPLHF,TGTGCCAGCTCACCACCCCGGCATTCACCCCTCCACTTT
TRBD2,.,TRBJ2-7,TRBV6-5,CASSWTLAGANYEQYF,TGTGCCAGCAGTTGGACCCTAGCGGGAGCAAATTACGAGCAGTACTTC
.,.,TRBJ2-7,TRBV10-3,CAISELAYEQYF,TGTGCCATCAGTGAATTGGCCTACGAGCAGTACTTC
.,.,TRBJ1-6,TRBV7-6,CASSLEPRANPYNSPLHF,TGTGCCAGCAGCTTAGAACCCAGGGCCAACCCATATAATTCACCCCTCCACTTT
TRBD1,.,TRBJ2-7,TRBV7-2,CASSSGQGHEQYF,TGTGCCAGCAGCTCTGGACAGGGGCACGAGCAGTACTTC
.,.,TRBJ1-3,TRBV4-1,CASSQVSGNTIYF,TGCGCCAGCAGCCAAGTCTCTGGAAACACCATATATTTT
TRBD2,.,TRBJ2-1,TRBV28,CASGGPGLALNEQFF,TGTGCCAGCGGGGGTCCCGGACTAGCGCTAAATGAGCAGTTCTTC
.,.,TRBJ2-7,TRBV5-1,CASSSPHDSIDYEQYF,TGCGCCAGCAGCTCCCCGCACGACAGTATAGACTACGAGCAGTACTTC
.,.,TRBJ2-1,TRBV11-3,CASSFTRSEQFF,TGTGCCAGCAGCTTCACTAGGTCTGAGCAGTTCTTC
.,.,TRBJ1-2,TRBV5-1,CASSLASANGYTF,TGCGCCAGCAGCTTGGCGTCGGCAAATGGCTACACCTTC
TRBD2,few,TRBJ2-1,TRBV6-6,CASSRLAGGYEQFF,TGTGCCAGCAGTAGACTAGCGGGCGGGTATGAGCAGTTCTTC
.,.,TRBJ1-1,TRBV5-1,CASSPGAVYTEAFF,TGCGCCAGCAGCCCGGGGGCGGTGTACACTGAAGCTTTCTTT
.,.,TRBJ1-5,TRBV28,CASSEISRVNQPQHF,TGTGCCAGCAGCGAGATTTCTAGGGTAAATCAGCCCCAGCATTTT
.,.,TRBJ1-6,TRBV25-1,CASSESHGGFYNSPLHF,TGTGCCAGCAGTGAATCCCACGGGGGCTTCTATAATTCACCCCTCCACTTT
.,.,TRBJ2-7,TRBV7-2,CASSFRNYQGQYF,TGTGCCAGCAGCTTCCGGAACTACCAAGGGCAGTACTTC
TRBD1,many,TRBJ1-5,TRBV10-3,CATGQTGIDQPQHF,TGTGCCACCGGCCAGACAGGGATCGATCAGCCCCAGCATTTT
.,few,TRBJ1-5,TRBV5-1,CASSPGPDQPQHF,TGCGCCAGCAGCCCCGGGCCAGATCAGCCCCAGCATTTT
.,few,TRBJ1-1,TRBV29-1,CSVLEGGDTEAFF,TGCAGCGTCCTCGAGGGGGGAGACACTGAAGCTTTCTTT
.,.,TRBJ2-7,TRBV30,CAWSGLLNEQYF,TGTGCCTGGTCGGGCCTCTTAAACGAGCAGTACTTC
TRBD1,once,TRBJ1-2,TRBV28,CASNPPGTGGGYTF,TGTGCCAGCAACCCCCCCGGGACAGGGGGCGGCTACACCTTC